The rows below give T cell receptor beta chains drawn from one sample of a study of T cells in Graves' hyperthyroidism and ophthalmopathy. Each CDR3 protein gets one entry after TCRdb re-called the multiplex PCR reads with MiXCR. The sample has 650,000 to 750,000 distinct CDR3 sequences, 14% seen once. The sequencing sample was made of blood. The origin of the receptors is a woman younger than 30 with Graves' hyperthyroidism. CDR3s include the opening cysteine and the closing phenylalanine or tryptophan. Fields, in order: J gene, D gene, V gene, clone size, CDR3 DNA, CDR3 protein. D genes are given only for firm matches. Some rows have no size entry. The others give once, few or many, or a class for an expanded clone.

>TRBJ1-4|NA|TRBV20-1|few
TGCAGTGCTAGTAGGGCAGGGGTGCGATTGTTGACTAATGAAAAACTGTTTTTT
CSASRAGVRLLTNEKLFF
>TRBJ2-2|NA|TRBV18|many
TGTGCCAGCTCACCAAGAAACACCGGGGAGCTGTTTTTT
CASSPRNTGELFF
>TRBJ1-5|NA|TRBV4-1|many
TGTGCCAGCAGCCAATGGGGGGGGAATCAGCCCCAGCATTTT
CASSQWGGNQPQHF
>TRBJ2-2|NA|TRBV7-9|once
TGTGCCAGCAGGCCCCGACAGGCGAACACCGGGGAGCTGTTTTTT
CASRPRQANTGELFF
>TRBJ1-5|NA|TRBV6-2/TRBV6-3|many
TGTGCCAGCAGCTACGGGACACTTCGCAATCAGCCCCAGCATTTT
CASSYGTLRNQPQHF
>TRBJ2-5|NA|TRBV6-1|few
TGTGCCAGCAGTGAAGAAGGTTGGCAGGGCCAGTACTTC
CASSEEGWQGQYF
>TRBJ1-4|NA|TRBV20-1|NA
TGCAGTACTAGACATACAGGAGGGAACAATGAAAAACTGTTTTTT
CSTRHTGGNNEKLFF
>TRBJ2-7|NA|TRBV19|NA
TGTGCCAGTAGTATTCTGCAGGGGCCGACCTACGAGCAGTACTTC
CASSILQGPTYEQYF
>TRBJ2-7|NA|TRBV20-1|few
TGCAGTGCTAGAGATCCGGGCCTCCTAGCTTACGAGCAGTACTTC
CSARDPGLLAYEQYF
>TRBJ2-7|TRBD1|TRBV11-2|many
TGTGCCAGCAGCTTAGGACAGGGCGTGGGCGAGCAGTACTTC
CASSLGQGVGEQYF
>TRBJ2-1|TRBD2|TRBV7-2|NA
TGTGCCAGCAGCTTAGACGGGAGGGCTCGCAATGAGCAGTTCTTC
CASSLDGRARNEQFF
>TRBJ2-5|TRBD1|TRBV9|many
TGTGCCAGCAGCCCTAGGGACAGGGGGCTTAGAGAGACCCAGTACTTC
CASSPRDRGLRETQYF
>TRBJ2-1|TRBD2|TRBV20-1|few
TGCAGTGCTAGAGATGGGGGACTACCGAGCTCCTACAATGAGCAGTTCTTC
CSARDGGLPSSYNEQFF
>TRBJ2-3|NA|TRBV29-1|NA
TGCAGCGGCACTAGCTTCGGGGGTACGCAGTATTTT
CSGTSFGGTQYF
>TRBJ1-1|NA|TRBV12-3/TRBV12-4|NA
TGTGCCAGCAGTTTCCGGGACATTAAGAACACTGAAGCTTTCTTT
CASSFRDIKNTEAFF
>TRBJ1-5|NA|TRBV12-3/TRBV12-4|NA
TGTGCCAGCAGTATACAGGGCAACAATCAGCCCCAGCATTTT
CASSIQGNNQPQHF
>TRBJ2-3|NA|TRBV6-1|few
TGTGCCAGCAGTGAAGACCCGGGAACAGATACGCAGTATTTT
CASSEDPGTDTQYF
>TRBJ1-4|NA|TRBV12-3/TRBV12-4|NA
TGTGCCAGCAGTCCAAATCCCGGGGCCAATGAAAAACTGTTTTTT
CASSPNPGANEKLFF
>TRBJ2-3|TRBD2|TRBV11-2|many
TGTGCCAGCAGCCCCGGGACTAGCGGGACCACAGATACGCAGTATTTT
CASSPGTSGTTDTQYF
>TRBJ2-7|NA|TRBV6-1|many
TGTGCCAGCAGTACCCCTGGTAGGTTGGGTATTGACTACGAGCAGTACTTC
CASSTPGRLGIDYEQYF
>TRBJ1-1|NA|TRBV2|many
TGTGCCAGCAGCATACTACAGGGTAACACTGAAGCTTTCTTT
CASSILQGNTEAFF